Listed here are 8 T cell receptor beta chains from one sample, sequenced in a study of naive and memory T cell subsets. An equimolar mix of two oligonucleotides served as the beta constant-region primer for TRBC1 and TRBC2. The ligated cDNA underwent four PCR rounds using SP2 and nested alpha and beta constant-region primers. TCRdb independently ran MiXCR on the UMI-ligation and nested PCR reads; one entry per CDR3 protein. Of tens of thousands of distinct CDR3 sequences in the sample, about 10% were seen once. The sequencing sample was made of central memory CD8+ T cells from blood. Every receptor here comes from a human donor in good health.

This clonotype was recorded a few times. The rearrangement joins TRBV28 to TRBJ2-1; D is ambiguous. Trimming took 4 bases from V and 7 from J, leaving 14 bases between them. Germline-derived CDR1 and CDR2 are MDHEN and SYDVKM. CDR3 length: 14 residues. This chain's CDR3 is CASSSDPPGNEQFF. CDR3 nucleotide sequence: TGTGCCAGCAGTTCCGATCCACCGGGTAATGAGCAGTTCTTC.

This clonotype was observed a few times. The gene calls are TRBV20-1 and TRBJ2-3; D unresolved. Between the trimmed V and J ends, which lost 0 bases and 2 bases, there was a span of 12 bases. Looked up from germline, CDR1 is DFQATT and CDR2 is SNEGSKA (reference sequence). The CDR3 is 15 amino acids. CDR3 nucleotides: TGCAGTGCTAGAGAAGTTACAGCGCTCACAGATACGCAGTATTTT. Translating gives CSAREVTALTDTQYF.

This clonotype was recorded only once. The gene calls are TRBV12-3 or TRBV12-4 and TRBJ2-3, with 7 positions matching TRBD2. This CDR3 has 13 residues. J was trimmed by 6 bases and V by 8 bases; bases with no gene match: 8. For the CDR3, the DNA is TGTGCCAGCTTCGAGCGGGAAGCGGATACGCAGTATTTT. Translated: CASFEREADTQYF.

This clonotype has a count of ten or more. CDR3 in amino acids: CASSFWSGPGEKLFF. CDR3 in DNA: TGTGCCAGCAGTTTTTGGTCAGGGCCGGGAGAAAAACTGTTTTTT. The rearrangement joins TRBV28 to TRBJ1-4, with D perhaps matching TRBD1 (5 bases). Trimming took 3 bases from V and 8 from J, leaving 16 bases between them. The V gene's germline CDR1 is MDHEN and CDR2 SYDVKM. The CDR3 is 15 amino acids.

The chain recombines TRBV6-5 with TRBJ1-1, with D uncertain. The CDR3 contains 11 residues. Germline V lookup: CDR1 MNHEY, CDR2 SVGAGI. V lost 5 bases, J lost 4 bases, and 5 bases lay in between. CDR3 loop: CASSTLTEAFF. The CDR3 coding sequence is TGTGCCAGCAGTACTCTCACTGAAGCTTTCTTT.

In this sample, this clonotype is medium-sized (0.01 to 0.1%). The chain has TRBV27 and TRBJ2-3; D remains unclear. V lost 5 bases and J 6 bases, leaving 9 bases between the germline ends. CDR1 MNHEY and CDR2 SMNVEV come from the germline V gene (reference sequence). The CDR3 is 12 residues long. The CDR3 loop reads CASSTPTDTQYF. The DNA of the CDR3 is TGTGCCAGCAGTACCCCCACGGATACGCAGTATTTT.

This clonotype appeared a few times. The chain uses TRBV5-6 and TRBJ1-5, with D unresolved. The CDR3 runs to 14 residues. V lost 5 bases and J lost 1, with 10 bases in between. Germline V lookup: CDR1 SGHDT, CDR2 YYEEEE. CDR3 nucleotide sequence: TGTGCCAGCAGATCGGGATCGAGCAATCAGCCCCAGCATTTT. Its translation: CASRSGSSNQPQHF.

This clonotype showed up just a few times. The chain has TRBV4-1 and TRBJ2-1, with D possibly called TRBD1 or TRBD2 (5 bases each). CDR3 length: 15 amino acids. V was pared by 0 bases and J by 2 bases, with 8 bases between. Germline lookup yields CDR1 MGHRA and CDR2 YSYEKL. The CDR3 DNA reads TGCGCCAGCAGCCAAGATGGGGGTACCTACAATGAGCAGTTCTTC. Translating it yields CASSQDGGTYNEQFF.